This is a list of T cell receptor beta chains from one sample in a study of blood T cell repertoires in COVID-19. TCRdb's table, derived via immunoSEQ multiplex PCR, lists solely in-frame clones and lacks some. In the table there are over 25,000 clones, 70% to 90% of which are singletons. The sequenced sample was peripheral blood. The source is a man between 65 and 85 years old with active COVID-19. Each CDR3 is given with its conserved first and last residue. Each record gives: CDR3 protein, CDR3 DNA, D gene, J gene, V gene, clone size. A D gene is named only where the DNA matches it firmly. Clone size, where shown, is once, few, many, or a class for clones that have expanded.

CDR3aa: CASSESTSGSLGELFF; CDR3nt: TGCGCCAGCAGTGAGTCGACTAGCGGGAGTCTGGGGGAGCTGTTTTTT; d_gene: TRBD2; j_gene: TRBJ2-2; v_gene: TRBV10-1; abundance: few
CDR3aa: CASTLTSGGSYEQYF; CDR3nt: TGTGCCAGCACGCTAACTAGCGGGGGCTCCTACGAGCAGTACTTC; d_gene: TRBD2; j_gene: TRBJ2-7; v_gene: TRBV7-2; abundance: -
CDR3aa: CASSSQSFLADNEQFF; CDR3nt: TGCGCCAGCAGCTCACAGAGCTTCCTAGCGGACAATGAGCAGTTCTTC; d_gene: TRBD2; j_gene: TRBJ2-1; v_gene: TRBV5-1; abundance: -
CDR3aa: CASSDYRGTGNTIYF; CDR3nt: TGTGCCAGCAGCGACTACAGGGGAACTGGAAACACCATATATTTT; d_gene: TRBD1; j_gene: TRBJ1-3; v_gene: TRBV9; abundance: -
CDR3aa: CASSLGAGVDYEQFF; CDR3nt: TGTGCCAGCAGCCTCGGGGCAGGGGTGGATTATGAGCAGTTCTTC; d_gene: -; j_gene: TRBJ2-1; v_gene: TRBV7-2; abundance: -
CDR3aa: CASSQDPGQAFYNEQFF; CDR3nt: TGCGCCAGCAGCCAAGACCCGGGACAGGCCTTCTACAATGAGCAGTTCTTC; d_gene: TRBD1; j_gene: TRBJ2-1; v_gene: TRBV4-1; abundance: -
CDR3aa: CASSASGGRETQYF; CDR3nt: TGTGCCAGCAGTGCGTCGGGGGGGAGGGAGACCCAGTACTTC; d_gene: TRBD2; j_gene: TRBJ2-5; v_gene: TRBV25-1; abundance: -
CDR3aa: CASSPSGTRNEQFF; CDR3nt: TGTGCCAGCAGCCCTAGCGGGACCCGCAATGAGCAGTTCTTC; d_gene: TRBD2; j_gene: TRBJ2-1; v_gene: TRBV7-2; abundance: -
CDR3aa: CASSPGLAGIETQYF; CDR3nt: TGTGCCAGCAGCCCAGGACTAGCGGGAATAGAGACCCAGTACTTC; d_gene: TRBD2; j_gene: TRBJ2-5; v_gene: TRBV7-8; abundance: -
CDR3aa: CSVGLFETNTGELFF; CDR3nt: TGCAGCGTGGGACTTTTTGAAACGAACACCGGGGAGCTGTTTTTT; d_gene: -; j_gene: TRBJ2-2; v_gene: TRBV29-1; abundance: -
CDR3aa: CASSARHLAGGITDTQYF; CDR3nt: TGTGCCAGCAGCGCACGCCACCTAGCGGGAGGGATCACAGATACGCAGTATTTT; d_gene: TRBD2; j_gene: TRBJ2-3; v_gene: TRBV7-2; abundance: -
CDR3aa: CASSSPGTSGREQFF; CDR3nt: TGTGCCAGCAGTTCACCAGGGACTAGCGGGAGGGAGCAGTTCTTC; d_gene: TRBD2; j_gene: TRBJ2-1; v_gene: TRBV28; abundance: -
CDR3aa: CASSPRGPGSNQPQHF; CDR3nt: TGTGCCAGCTCACCACGGGGGCCCGGTAGCAATCAGCCCCAGCATTTT; d_gene: -; j_gene: TRBJ1-5; v_gene: TRBV18; abundance: -
CDR3aa: CASSLRGGIYNEQFF; CDR3nt: TGTGCCAGCAGCTTACGGGGGGGCATATACAATGAGCAGTTCTTC; d_gene: TRBD2; j_gene: TRBJ2-1; v_gene: TRBV7-2; abundance: -
CDR3aa: CASSLKQGTDTQYF; CDR3nt: TGTGCCAGCAGTTTAAAACAGGGGACCGATACGCAGTATTTT; d_gene: TRBD1; j_gene: TRBJ2-3; v_gene: TRBV27; abundance: -
CDR3aa: CASSFGSGAGTEAFF; CDR3nt: TGTGCCAGCAGCTTTGGGTCAGGGGCTGGCACTGAAGCTTTCTTT; d_gene: -; j_gene: TRBJ1-1; v_gene: TRBV5-6; abundance: -
CDR3aa: CASSSLVDTQYF; CDR3nt: TGTGCCAGCAGTTCTTTAGTAGATACGCAGTATTTT; d_gene: -; j_gene: TRBJ2-3; v_gene: TRBV12-3/TRBV12-4; abundance: once
CDR3aa: CASSPRGANTGELFF; CDR3nt: TGTGCCAGCAGCCCCCGCGGCGCGAACACCGGGGAGCTGTTTTTT; d_gene: -; j_gene: TRBJ2-2; v_gene: TRBV3-1/TRBV3-2; abundance: -
CDR3aa: CASSPTSISSYNEQFF; CDR3nt: TGTGCCAGTAGTCCGACTAGCATTAGCTCCTACAATGAGCAGTTCTTC; d_gene: TRBD2; j_gene: TRBJ2-1; v_gene: TRBV19; abundance: -
CDR3aa: CASSQDTPSGTSGYEQYF; CDR3nt: TGCGCCAGCAGCCAAGATACTCCTAGCGGGACCTCGGGTTACGAGCAGTACTTC; d_gene: TRBD2; j_gene: TRBJ2-7; v_gene: TRBV4-1; abundance: -
CDR3aa: CASSYVPGGHNQPQHF; CDR3nt: TGTGCCAGCAGTTATGTCCCAGGGGGTCATAATCAGCCCCAGCATTTT; d_gene: TRBD1; j_gene: TRBJ1-5; v_gene: TRBV6-6; abundance: -
CDR3aa: CASNPTSQETQYF; CDR3nt: TGTGCCAGCAACCCGACTAGCCAAGAGACCCAGTACTTC; d_gene: -; j_gene: TRBJ2-5; v_gene: TRBV28; abundance: -
CDR3aa: CSARQNTEAFF; CDR3nt: TGCAGTGCCAGACAGAACACTGAAGCTTTCTTT; d_gene: -; j_gene: TRBJ1-1; v_gene: TRBV20-1; abundance: -
CDR3aa: CASSPRTGEGYTF; CDR3nt: TGTGCCAGCAGCCCCCGGACAGGGGAAGGCTACACCTTC; d_gene: TRBD1; j_gene: TRBJ1-2; v_gene: TRBV14; abundance: -
CDR3aa: CASSRDSTDTQYF; CDR3nt: TGTGCCAGCAGCAGGGACTCTACAGATACGCAGTATTTT; d_gene: -; j_gene: TRBJ2-3; v_gene: TRBV7-9; abundance: -
CDR3aa: CASSQTRNPRGMNTEAFF; CDR3nt: TGCGCCAGCAGCCAAACCCGAAACCCCAGGGGGATGAACACTGAAGCTTTCTTT; d_gene: TRBD1; j_gene: TRBJ1-1; v_gene: TRBV4-1; abundance: -
CDR3aa: CASSLVWSVSGNTIYF; CDR3nt: TGTGCCAGCAGCTTAGTGTGGTCAGTCTCTGGAAACACCATATATTTT; d_gene: -; j_gene: TRBJ1-3; v_gene: TRBV11-2; abundance: -
CDR3aa: CASSLQINTEAFF; CDR3nt: TGTGCCAGCAGTTTACAGATAAACACTGAAGCTTTCTTT; d_gene: -; j_gene: TRBJ1-1; v_gene: TRBV12-3/TRBV12-4; abundance: -
CDR3aa: CASSLASGREGTQYF; CDR3nt: TGTGCCAGCAGCTTAGCCAGCGGGAGGGAAGGGACCCAGTACTTC; d_gene: TRBD2; j_gene: TRBJ2-5; v_gene: TRBV7-2; abundance: -
CDR3aa: CASSLGQRVGTQYF; CDR3nt: TGTGCCAGCAGCTTAGGACAGCGAGTAGGGACCCAGTACTTC; d_gene: -; j_gene: TRBJ2-5; v_gene: TRBV11-2; abundance: -
CDR3aa: CSASHFLLGGNEQFF; CDR3nt: TGCAGTGCTAGTCACTTCCTCCTGGGGGGGAATGAGCAGTTCTTC; d_gene: TRBD2; j_gene: TRBJ2-1; v_gene: TRBV20-1; abundance: -
CDR3aa: CASSGGKDGVNTLHF; CDR3nt: TGTGCCAGCAGCGGAGGGAAGGACGGCGTCAACACCCTCCACTTT; d_gene: -; j_gene: TRBJ1-6; v_gene: TRBV5-8; abundance: -
CDR3aa: CASSSPSSYEQYF; CDR3nt: TGTGCCAGCAGTTCTCCTAGCTCCTACGAGCAGTACTTC; d_gene: -; j_gene: TRBJ2-7; v_gene: TRBV7-2; abundance: -
CDR3aa: CASSSFGRGGELFF; CDR3nt: TGTGCCAGCAGCTCTTTTGGACGGGGCGGGGAGCTGTTTTTT; d_gene: -; j_gene: TRBJ2-2; v_gene: TRBV7-2; abundance: -
CDR3aa: CASTRDRGSSYEQYF; CDR3nt: TGTGCCAGCACTAGGGACAGGGGGAGCTCCTACGAGCAGTACTTC; d_gene: TRBD1; j_gene: TRBJ2-7; v_gene: TRBV5-6; abundance: -
CDR3aa: CARSSRDRGINETQYF; CDR3nt: TGTGCCAGAAGCTCGAGGGACAGGGGGATCAATGAGACCCAGTACTTC; d_gene: TRBD1; j_gene: TRBJ2-5; v_gene: TRBV5-3; abundance: once
CDR3aa: CAISEPYNEQFF; CDR3nt: TGTGCCATCAGTGAGCCTTACAATGAGCAGTTCTTC; d_gene: -; j_gene: TRBJ2-1; v_gene: TRBV10-3; abundance: -
CDR3aa: CASSQTDYSYNEQFF; CDR3nt: TGTGCCAGCAGCCAGACTGATTACTCCTACAATGAGCAGTTCTTC; d_gene: -; j_gene: TRBJ2-1; v_gene: TRBV3-1/TRBV3-2; abundance: -
CDR3aa: CSVGDFGGSYEQYF; CDR3nt: TGCAGCGTTGGAGATTTTGGGGGCAGCTACGAGCAGTACTTC; d_gene: -; j_gene: TRBJ2-7; v_gene: TRBV29-1; abundance: -
CDR3aa: CASSSQTGGLNSPLHF; CDR3nt: TGTGCCAGTAGTTCTCAGACAGGGGGACTTAATTCACCCCTCCACTTT; d_gene: TRBD1; j_gene: TRBJ1-6; v_gene: TRBV19; abundance: -
CDR3aa: CASSQGTSGAYNEQFF; CDR3nt: TGCGCCAGCAGCCAAGGGACTAGCGGGGCCTACAATGAGCAGTTCTTC; d_gene: TRBD2; j_gene: TRBJ2-1; v_gene: TRBV4-1; abundance: -
CDR3aa: CASSGTSGVWNEQFF; CDR3nt: TGTGCCAGCAGCGGAACCAGCGGAGTGTGGAATGAGCAGTTCTTC; d_gene: -; j_gene: TRBJ2-1; v_gene: TRBV11-2; abundance: -
CDR3aa: CASSLPRDRFDEQYF; CDR3nt: TGCGCCAGCAGCTTGCCCCGGGACAGGTTTGACGAGCAGTACTTC; d_gene: TRBD1; j_gene: TRBJ2-7; v_gene: TRBV5-1; abundance: -
CDR3aa: CATSDWGQGERGYTF; CDR3nt: TGTGCCACCAGTGATTGGGGACAGGGGGAGCGTGGCTACACCTTC; d_gene: TRBD1; j_gene: TRBJ1-2; v_gene: TRBV24-1; abundance: -
CDR3aa: CASSLNRAGAYNEQFF; CDR3nt: TGTGCCAGCAGCTTAAATCGGGCAGGGGCCTACAATGAGCAGTTCTTC; d_gene: -; j_gene: TRBJ2-1; v_gene: TRBV13; abundance: -
CDR3aa: CASSLGGDSEKLFF; CDR3nt: TGTGCCAGCTCACTAGGAGGGGACTCTGAAAAACTGTTTTTT; d_gene: -; j_gene: TRBJ1-4; v_gene: TRBV18; abundance: -
CDR3aa: CASSWTGGNTGELFF; CDR3nt: TGTGCCAGCAGTTGGACAGGGGGCAACACCGGGGAGCTGTTTTTT; d_gene: TRBD1; j_gene: TRBJ2-2; v_gene: TRBV6-5; abundance: -
CDR3aa: CASSPTSGSYQETQYF; CDR3nt: TGTGCCAGTAGTCCCACTAGCGGGAGTTACCAAGAGACCCAGTACTTC; d_gene: TRBD2; j_gene: TRBJ2-5; v_gene: TRBV19; abundance: -
CDR3aa: CASSESLTGSRSPLHF; CDR3nt: TGTGCCAGCAGTGAATCCCTGACAGGCTCGAGATCACCCCTCCACTTT; d_gene: -; j_gene: TRBJ1-6; v_gene: TRBV25-1; abundance: -
CDR3aa: CASSLGDRNYGYTF; CDR3nt: TGCGCCAGCAGCTTGGGAGACAGAAATTATGGCTACACCTTC; d_gene: -; j_gene: TRBJ1-2; v_gene: TRBV5-1; abundance: -
CDR3aa: CASSQGSVDYTF; CDR3nt: TGTGCCAGCAGTCAGGGGTCCGTGGACTACACCTTC; d_gene: -; j_gene: TRBJ1-2; v_gene: TRBV28; abundance: -
CDR3aa: CASSLGTNEKLFF; CDR3nt: TGTGCCAGCAGCCTCGGAACTAATGAAAAACTGTTTTTT; d_gene: -; j_gene: TRBJ1-4; v_gene: TRBV11-2; abundance: -
CDR3aa: CASSSAADLGNEQFF; CDR3nt: TGTGCCAGCAGCTCAGCGGCTGATTTAGGCAATGAGCAGTTCTTC; d_gene: -; j_gene: TRBJ2-1; v_gene: TRBV9; abundance: -